These 21 T cell receptor beta chains came from one sample sequenced in a study of cytomegalovirus exposure and HLA in healthy donors. Primers for the PCR totalled 60 Vbeta and 13 Jbeta. The assay was immunoSEQ multiplex PCR, and TCRdb's table has in-frame clones only and misses some. The profile covers some 98,000 clones, with approximately 77% appearing a single time and 10% taken by the ten largest. The sequenced sample was PBMCs. The source is a human donor in good health.

J is TRBJ1-2 and V is TRBV7-2; D not resolved. V shed 5 bases and J shed 4 bases, with 20 bases lying between them. The CDR3 covers 16 residues. Germline V gene data show CDR1 as SGHTA and CDR2 as FQGNSA. Written as DNA, the CDR3 is TGTGCCAGCAGCCCCAGCCTGGTGGTTTCGGGCTATGGCTACACCTTC. Protein: CASSPSLVVSGYGYTF.

The CDR3 DNA reads as TGTGCCAGCAGCTTGGGAGGTGCGGGTATTGGGGGCAATCAGCCCCAGCATTTT. It yields the protein CASSLGGAGIGGNQPQHF. V usage is TRBV7-2 and J usage is TRBJ1-5; D remains ambiguous. Germline V gene data show CDR1 as SGHTA and CDR2 as FQGNSA. This CDR3 comprises 18 residues. V shed 3 bases and J shed 2 bases, with 20 bases lying between them. Variable domain in full (rest from reference TRBV7-2 and TRBJ1-5): GAGVSQSPSNKVTEKGKDVELRCDPISGHTALYWYRQSLGQGLEFLIYFQGNSAPDKSGLPSDRFSAERTGGSVSTLTIQRTQQEDSAVYLCASSLGGAGIGGNQPQHFGDGTRLSIL.

This chain links TRBV5-6 with TRBJ1-6; perhaps TRBD1 as D (6 bases). The CDR3 is 14 amino acids. Germline CDR1 is SGHDT and CDR2 is YYEEEE. Trimming cost V 4 bases and J 10 bases, with 15 bases left between them. The CDR3 region is CASSVAGDRSPLHF. Written as DNA, the CDR3 is TGTGCCAGCAGCGTAGCAGGGGATCGGTCACCCCTCCACTTT.

This chain links TRBV6-6 with TRBJ2-1; TRBD1 might be the D (5 bases). Germline-derived CDR1 and CDR2 are MNHNY and SVGAGI (reference sequence). The germline V and J ends were trimmed by 6 bases and 2 bases, with 8 bases remaining between them. CDR3 length: 13 residues. The CDR3 DNA reads as TGTGCCAGCAGGTGGGGCGCCTACAATGAGCAGTTCTTC. Amino acids: CASRWGAYNEQFF.

The CDR3, as DNA: TGTGCCAGCATGGGGGGACAGTCTAATTCACCCCTCCACTTT. It translates to CASMGGQSNSPLHF. The chain carries TRBV5-5 and TRBJ1-6; TRBD1 matches 7 bases. This CDR3 has 14 residues. CDR1 is SGHKS, CDR2 YYEKEE, per germline (reference sequence). With V trimmed by 6 bases and J by 6 bases, 6 bases remained unmatched.

Worth noting for this clone: Other DNA sequences within the sample encode an identical CDR3. The chain is built from TRBV5-1 and TRBJ2-3; weak D call: TRBD2 (5 bases). V gave up 0 bases and J gave up 1 base, with 9 bases separating them. The CDR3 loop spans 15 amino acids. The germline V gene encodes CDR1 SGHRS and CDR2 YFSETQ. CDR3 bases: TGCGCCAGCAGCTTGGAGGGCGGGCGCACAGATACGCAGTATTTT. Encoded protein: CASSLEGGRTDTQYF.

The genes are TRBV6-6 and TRBJ2-3, with D possibly being TRBD2 (6 bases). The CDR3 covers 16 residues. Germline CDR1 MNHNY, CDR2 SVGAGI (reference sequence). The ends were cut back, 6 bases at V and 0 bases at J, with 16 bases in the middle. CDR3 loop: CASRHRDSASTDTQYF. The DNA for the CDR3 is TGTGCCAGCAGGCACCGGGACTCCGCTAGCACAGATACGCAGTATTTT.

The chain employs TRBV15 and TRBJ2-7, with TRBD1 matching over 7 bases. The CDR3 totals 14 residues. Germline CDR1 is LNHNV and CDR2 is YYDKDF (reference sequence). The V gene end was trimmed by 2 bases and the J gene end by 1 base; junction bases not matched to a gene: 2. CDR3 DNA sequence: TGTGCCACCAGCAGATCGGACAGGTCCTACGAGCAGTACTTC. Its protein product is CATSRSDRSYEQYF.

The chain links TRBV4-2 to TRBJ1-1; possibly TRBD1 for D (5 bases). This CDR3 comprises 16 residues. Between the trimmed V and J ends, which lost 5 bases and 6 bases, there was a span of 22 bases. Germline V gene lookup returns CDR1 LGHNA and CDR2 YNFKEQ. The CDR3 nucleotides read TGTGCCAGCAGCACGGGGGGACCGTGGGGGGTCTCTGAAGCTTTCTTT. Translation gives CASSTGGPWGVSEAFF.

The rearrangement uses TRBV7-9 and TRBJ2-5, with 11 bases fitting TRBD2. Germline CDR1 is SEHNR and CDR2 is FQNEAQ (reference sequence). There are 15 residues in the CDR3. V was pared by 8 bases and J by 0 bases, with 5 bases of the junction left unmatched. CDR3 in DNA: TGTGCCAGCCGTCGACTAGCGGGGAACCAAGAGACCCAGTACTTC. This gives the protein CASRRLAGNQETQYF.

CDR3 amino acids: CATRGLAGAEETQYF. DNA for the CDR3: TGTGCCACCCGGGGACTAGCGGGAGCGGAAGAGACCCAGTACTTC. The gene calls are TRBV28 and TRBJ2-5; 14 nucleotides line up with TRBD2. V lost 10 bases and J lost 3; bases outside the gene matches: 7. The length of the CDR3 is 15 residues. The germline V gene encodes CDR1 MDHEN and CDR2 SYDVKM.

This sequence joins TRBV11-1 and TRBJ2-3; 10 bases map to TRBD2. The junction had 10 bases not matched to a gene; V was cut back by 5 bases and J by 5 bases. Germline V gene data show CDR1 as SGHAT and CDR2 as FQDESV (reference sequence). This CDR3 contains 16 residues. The DNA for the CDR3 is TGTGCCAGCAGCCCCAGCCTAGCGGGAGTAGGAGATACGCAGTATTTT. Translating it yields CASSPSLAGVGDTQYF.

The chain couples TRBV6-6 to TRBJ2-3; TRBD2 matches 12 bases. Germline V lookup: CDR1 MNHNY, CDR2 SVGAGI (reference sequence). Trimming cost V 6 bases and J 6 bases; bases outside gene matches: 10. The CDR3 extends over 16 amino acids. CDR3 sequence reads: CASRRTSGKVTDTQYF. CDR3 nucleotide sequence: TGTGCCAGCAGACGGACTAGCGGGAAGGTCACGGATACGCAGTATTTT.

The CDR3, as DNA: TGTGCCAGAAGCTTGGAACCGGACAGGCGAGCTTTCTATGGCTACACCTTC. Protein: CARSLEPDRRAFYGYTF. J is TRBJ1-2 and V is TRBV5-3; 7 bases align to TRBD1. TRBV5-3 qualifies as an ORF whose function is uncertain. The ends lost 0 bases at V and 4 bases at J; junction bases unmatched: 12. The CDR3 has 17 amino acids.

V and J are TRBV2 and TRBJ1-1; TRBD1 aligns across 7 bases. The trim removed 7 bases at V and 0 bases at J, leaving 11 bases unmatched. The CDR3 has 16 amino acids. CDR1 SNHLY and CDR2 FYNNEI come from the germline V gene. CDR3 nucleotides: TGTGCCAGCAAGACGACCAGGGGGGCCATGAACACTGAAGCTTTCTTT. It codes for CASKTTRGAMNTEAFF.

The CDR3 DNA reads as TGTGCCAGCAGAGGGACTAGCGGACCCTACGAGCAGTACTTC. Translation gives CASRGTSGPYEQYF. The chain combines TRBV6-5 with TRBJ2-7; 11 positions agree with TRBD2. Per germline, CDR1 MNHEY and CDR2 SVGAGI. V lost 6 bases, J lost 2 bases, and 3 bases stayed unmatched. This CDR3 comprises 14 residues.

This clone was observed a handful of times. The rearrangement joins TRBV28 to TRBJ1-5; a possible D gene is TRBD1 (5 bases). Deletions cut 6 bases from V and 3 bases from J, with 15 bases between. CDR1 MDHEN and CDR2 SYDVKM come from the germline V gene. This CDR3 is 15 amino acids long. CDR3: CASRPTGTSNQPQHF. The CDR3, as DNA: TGTGCCAGCAGACCCACAGGAACCTCCAATCAGCCCCAGCATTTT.

J is TRBJ1-2 and V is TRBV9, with D possibly being TRBD1 (5 bases). The V and J ends lost 0 bases and 4 bases respectively, with 13 bases between them. Looked up from germline, CDR1 is SGDLS and CDR2 is YYNGEE. The CDR3 totals 15 residues. In DNA form, the CDR3 reads TGTGCCAGCAGCGTAGAAGGGCAGGGTACCTATGGCTACACCTTC. It specifies CASSVEGQGTYGYTF.

V gene TRBV27 combines with J gene TRBJ2-5; D is unclear. Germline CDR1 MNHEY, CDR2 SMNVEV (reference sequence). The CDR3 spans 11 residues. Between the trimmed V and J ends, which lost 5 bases and 2 bases, there was a span of 3 bases. In DNA, the CDR3 is TGTGCCAGCAGTCCTCAAGAGACCCAGTACTTC. Its translation: CASSPQETQYF.

V is TRBV19 and J is TRBJ2-7; no firm D call. V lost 3 bases, J lost 0 bases, and 9 bases lay in between. This CDR3 spans 14 amino acids. Looked up from germline, CDR1 is LNHDA and CDR2 is SQIVND (reference sequence). The CDR3 sequence is CASSMGSSSYEQYF. CDR3 DNA sequence: TGTGCCAGTAGTATGGGTAGCAGCTCCTACGAGCAGTACTTC.

The J gene is TRBJ2-2, the V gene TRBV19; 9 bases line up with TRBD1. CDR3 length equals 15 residues. Germline V lookup: CDR1 LNHDA, CDR2 SQIVND (reference sequence). Trimming removed 6 bases from V and 7 bases from J; junction bases left unmatched: 9. The CDR3 DNA is TGTGCCAGTAGGCCTTGGGGACAGGGAGACGGGGAGCTGTTTTTT. Residues: CASRPWGQGDGELFF.